This T cell receptor beta chain was documented in a study of T cell responses to AZD1222 COVID-19 vaccine. This CDR3 is built from 11 residues. V lost 0 bases to trimming and J lost 7 bases, with 4 bases between them. CDR1 is LGHDT, CDR2 YNNKEL, per germline (reference sequence). Clones were read by immunoSEQ multiplex PCR, and TCRdb kept only the in-frame ones, dropping some. This table holds over 70,000 clones, approximately 86% found once. This clone showed up just once. Sequencing used peripheral blood, obtained on day 0 of MenACWY control vaccination. The sequence was obtained from an adult in good health. This chain joins TRBV3-1 (or the pseudogene TRBV3-2) and TRBJ2-7; no definite D call. The CDR3 here is CASSQDREQYF. The CDR3 DNA sequence: TGTGCCAGCAGCCAAGACAGGGAGCAGTACTTC.